Listed below are T cell receptor beta chains from one sample, sequenced in a study of Ad26.COV2.S vaccination and SARS-CoV-2 variants. This table comes from immunoSEQ multiplex PCR, and its TCRdb copy is limited to in-frame clones, with some not included. The table records about 350,000 clones, more than 85% of them present only once. The sequencing used peripheral blood, collected in a trial of Ad26.COV2.S vaccine versus placebo. These receptors originate from a person between 18 and 59 years old who received the Ad26.COV2.S COVID-19 vaccine or a placebo. CDR3s include the opening cysteine and the closing phenylalanine or tryptophan. D genes are given only for firm matches. Where a row states a size, it is once, few, many or the class of an expanded clone; other rows omit it.

V	J	D	size	DNA	CDR3
TRBV7-3	TRBJ2-7	.	.	TGTGCCAGCAGCTTACAGAGCAGGGACGAGCAGTACTTC	CASSLQSRDEQYF
TRBV30	TRBJ1-6	.	few	TGTGCCTGGAGTGACTTGGTCACTTCACCCCTCCACTTT	CAWSDLVTSPLHF
TRBV27	TRBJ1-2	TRBD1	once	TGTGCCAGCACCAGCAGGGGGCTTGGCTACACCTTC	CASTSRGLGYTF
TRBV7-8	TRBJ1-6	.	once	TGTGCCAGCAGCTTACAGGGGTTCACCTATAATTCACCCCTCCACTTT	CASSLQGFTYNSPLHF
TRBV7-8	TRBJ2-6	.	.	TGTGCCAGCAGCTTAAATATGGCGTCCTCTGGGGCCAACGTCCTGACTTTC	CASSLNMASSGANVLTF
TRBV24-1	TRBJ1-2	.	.	TGTGCCACCAGTGACCGGGACACCCTAAACTATGGCTACACCTTC	CATSDRDTLNYGYTF
TRBV10-1	TRBJ1-1	.	.	TGCGCCAGCAGTATGGACAGAGCTGACACTGAAGCTTTCTTT	CASSMDRADTEAFF
TRBV28	TRBJ2-5	.	.	TGTGCCAGCAGTTTATATTCAGAGACCCAGTACTTC	CASSLYSETQYF
TRBV7-9	TRBJ1-6	.	.	TGTGCCAGCAGCTTTTCTCAGTCATATAATTCACCCCTCCACTTT	CASSFSQSYNSPLHF
TRBV27	TRBJ1-2	TRBD1	.	TGTGCCAGCAGTTCGTACAGGGGGCGGGAAGCTAACTATGGCTACACCTTC	CASSSYRGREANYGYTF
TRBV2	TRBJ2-1	TRBD2	.	TGTGCCAGCAGTGGCATCCCCTCAGACCCATCCCGCCGGGGGGGGCGGGGTAATGAGCAGTTCTTC	CASSGIPSDPSRRGGRGNEQFF
TRBV29-1	TRBJ2-2	TRBD1	.	TGCAGCGCCCAACAGGGGCGATACACCGGGGAGCTGTTTTTT	CSAQQGRYTGELFF
TRBV5-5	TRBJ1-1	.	.	TGTGCCAGCAGCTTAGGGGGAGTGAGCACTGAAGCTTTCTTT	CASSLGGVSTEAFF
TRBV5-5	TRBJ1-1	.	.	TGTGCCAGCAGCTTCATAGGTGACACTGAAGCTTTCTTT	CASSFIGDTEAFF
TRBV7-9	TRBJ1-4	.	.	TGTGCCAGCAGCTTAGCTTGGGAAAAGAAGAATGAAAAACTGTTTTTT	CASSLAWEKKNEKLFF
TRBV5-1	TRBJ1-1	.	once	TGCGCCAGCAGCACCTACCCGGGAATTTCCACTGAAGCTTTCTTT	CASSTYPGISTEAFF
TRBV5-1	TRBJ1-1	TRBD1	.	TGCGCCAGCAGCCCGGAGGGACGGACAGGAGGAACTGAAGCTTTCTTT	CASSPEGRTGGTEAFF
TRBV2	TRBJ1-1	.	.	TGTGCCAGCAGTACGACAGGAGCTTTCTTT	CASSTTGAFF
TRBV6-4	TRBJ1-2	.	.	TGTGCCAGCAGCCCCGGGGGAAGGGATGGCTACACCTTC	CASSPGGRDGYTF
TRBV19	TRBJ1-1	TRBD1	.	TGTGCCAGTAGTCCCTCCCCTACAGGGGTCGAAGCTTTCTTT	CASSPSPTGVEAFF
TRBV5-4	TRBJ1-2	.	.	TGTGCCAGCAGCGGGGGAGTTGGCTACACCTTC	CASSGGVGYTF
TRBV11-2	TRBJ2-2	TRBD2	.	TGTGCCAGCAGCTTAGGAGCGGGGTTCGGGGAGCTGTTTTTT	CASSLGAGFGELFF
TRBV19	TRBJ1-4	.	.	TGTGCCAGTAGTATCGGCCAGGTTCGATTTAATGAAAAACTGTTTTTT	CASSIGQVRFNEKLFF
TRBV6-4	TRBJ2-2	TRBD2	once	TGTGCCAGCAGGCTAGCGGGAGAGGTCGGGGAGCTGTTTTTT	CASRLAGEVGELFF
TRBV4-1	TRBJ2-1	TRBD1	.	TGCGCCAGCAGCCAGGCCCCGGGACAGGGGGCCCATGAGCAGTTCTTC	CASSQAPGQGAHEQFF
TRBV25-1	TRBJ2-5	.	.	TGTGCCAGCAGTGAGGGGTGGGGCGGTTACCAAGAGACCCAGTACTTC	CASSEGWGGYQETQYF